The 32 T cell receptor beta chains presented below share a single source sample, sequenced in a study of blood T cells in healthy people across ages. Alongside a J-beta primer mix, a sample-barcoded 5' primer served in a second PCR lasting 7 to 11 cycles. TCRdb redid the calling of the 5' RACE reads with MiXCR, one entry per CDR3 protein. The sample has some 1 million distinct CDR3 sequences; 35% to 55% are singletons. Sequencing used blood. Receptors originate from a woman aged 55-69 years in good health.

This clonotype came up a few times. The rearrangement uses TRBV5-1 and TRBJ2-1, with 8 bases aligning to TRBD1. Looked up from germline, CDR1 is SGHRS and CDR2 is YFSETQ. The CDR3 runs to 16 residues. V was clipped by 0 bases and J by 8 bases; unmatched bases: 10. The CDR3 spells CASSLVPVTGADEQFF. The CDR3 DNA follows: TGCGCCAGCAGCTTGGTCCCCGTGACAGGGGCGGATGAGCAGTTCTTC. The complete variable domain, with remaining parts taken from reference TRBV5-1 and TRBJ2-1, reads KAGVTQTPRYLIKTRGQQVTLSCSPISGHRSVSWYQQTPGQGLQFLFEYFSETQRNKGNFPGRFSGRQFSNSRSEMNVSTLELGDSALYLCASSLVPVTGADEQFFGPGTRLTVL.

The chain uses TRBV6-4 and TRBJ2-5, with 7 bases matching TRBD2. In germline, CDR1 is MRHNA, CDR2 SNTAGT. V shed 2 bases and J 3 bases; nucleotides not matched to a gene: 9. The CDR3 is 16 amino acids. The CDR3 bases are TGTGCCAGCAGTGACCCGATGAGCGGGGCCGAAGAGACCCAGTACTTC. Amino acids: CASSDPMSGAEETQYF.

In its sample, this clonotype was seen a few times. CDR3 region: CSARQLAKNIQYF. DNA for the CDR3: TGCAGTGCTAGACAACTAGCCAAAAACATTCAGTACTTC. This chain uses TRBV20-1 with TRBJ2-4; D uncertain. Trimming pared 2 bases from V and 0 bases from J, leaving 5 bases between. The CDR3 covers 13 residues. Looked up from germline, CDR1 is DFQATT and CDR2 is SNEGSKA (reference sequence).

The chain uses TRBV29-1 and TRBJ2-5, with a weak D call TRBD1 (5 bases). The V end was cut by 2 bases, the J end by 4 bases, with 11 bases between. The germline V gene encodes CDR1 SQVTM and CDR2 ANQGSEA. The CDR3 consists of 13 residues. The CDR3 DNA reads TGCAGCGTTGAAACGATAAGGGGAGAGACCCAGTACTTC. Translation: CSVETIRGETQYF.

V usage is TRBV5-1 and J usage is TRBJ2-1; 9 bases fit TRBD2. Losses at the gene ends were 0 bases for V and 7 bases for J; bases not matched to a gene: 5. This CDR3 has 15 residues. CDR1 is SGHRS, CDR2 YFSETQ, per germline. The DNA for the CDR3 is TGCGCCAGCAGCTTGGTCCAGCGGGGGGAGAATGAGCAGTTCTTC. It specifies CASSLVQRGENEQFF.

V is TRBV15 and J is TRBJ1-3; maybe TRBD1 (6 bases). V was pared by 0 bases and J by 0 bases, with 12 bases between. Germline CDR1 and CDR2: LNHNV and YYDKDF (reference sequence). This CDR3 is 17 amino acids long. CDR3 loop: CATSRDRQGFSGNTIYF. In nucleotides, the CDR3 is TGTGCCACCAGCAGAGATCGGCAGGGGTTCTCTGGAAACACCATATATTTT.

CDR3 in DNA: TGTGCCAGCAGCCAACCCCGGGACGCCGGCAATTCACCCCTCCACTTT. Translated, it gives CASSQPRDAGNSPLHF. The V gene is TRBV3-1, the J gene TRBJ1-6, with D tentatively TRBD1 (5 bases). The V end lost 2 bases, the J end lost 7 bases, and 15 bases lay between the germline ends. CDR1 LGHDT and CDR2 YNNKEL come from the germline V gene (reference sequence). CDR3 size: 16 residues.

The chain joins TRBV28 to TRBJ1-1; maybe TRBD1 (5 bases). This CDR3 is 16 amino acids long. Germline V gene data show CDR1 as MDHEN and CDR2 as SYDVKM. The CDR3 here is CATETTISSLNTEAFF. The CDR3 nucleotides read TGTGCGACAGAGACCACAATCTCAAGCCTTAACACTGAAGCTTTCTTT. Based on the CDR3 plus reference TRBV28 and TRBJ1-1, the full variable domain is DVKVTQSSRYLVKRTGEKVFLECVQDMDHENMFWYRQDPGLGLRLIYFSYDVKMKEKGDIPEGYSVSREKKERFSLILESASTNQTSMYLCATETTISSLNTEAFFGQGTRLTVV.

The CDR3 DNA sequence: TGTGCCAGCAGCACGGACAGGGTAAAAGGCGGCTACACCTTC. Protein product: CASSTDRVKGGYTF. The rearrangement uses TRBV27 and TRBJ1-2, with 8 bases identical to TRBD1. CDR3 size: 14 residues. The germline V gene has CDR1 MNHEY and CDR2 SMNVEV (reference sequence). Unmatched junction bases numbered 11, after V lost 6 bases and J lost 8 bases.

This clonotype was observed a handful of times. The chain joins TRBV20-1 to TRBJ2-5; 7 bases line up with TRBD2. Germline V gives CDR1 DFQATT, CDR2 SNEGSKA (reference sequence). The J segment lost 4 bases and the V segment lost 2 bases, leaving 13 bases of the junction unmatched. The CDR3 consists of 16 residues. DNA of the CDR3: TGCAGTGCTAGAAAGAGAACTGGGCGGGAGATAGAGACCCAGTACTTC. It is translated as CSARKRTGREIETQYF.

The chain joins TRBV27 to TRBJ2-7; 8 nucleotides line up with TRBD2. The CDR3 sequence is 14 residues long. The V gene's germline CDR1 is MNHEY and CDR2 SMNVEV (reference sequence). J was trimmed by 3 bases and V by 7 bases; bases with no gene match: 8. The CDR3 DNA follows: TGTGCCAGCAATTCCGGGAGGGAGTTCTACGAGCAGTACTTC. It codes for CASNSGREFYEQYF.

This rearrangement joins TRBV7-9 to TRBJ2-7, with 8 bases identical to TRBD2. V was clipped by 2 bases and J by 5 bases; unmatched bases: 11. The CDR3 covers 16 residues. CDR1 is SEHNR and CDR2 is FQNEAQ in the germline V gene (reference sequence). Here the CDR3 DNA reads TGTGCCAGCAGCTTACCGACGGGGACTAGACTAGACGAGCAGTACTTC. Translation: CASSLPTGTRLDEQYF.

This chain uses TRBV7-2 with TRBJ2-4; a possible D gene is TRBD1 (5 bases). The J call may be mistaken, given a closer DNA end match to TRBJ2-7. The CDR3 covers 14 residues. Germline loops: CDR1 SGHTA, CDR2 FQGNSA. The CDR3 nucleotides read TGTGCCAGCAGCGTATCGCACAGGATCTACGAGCAGTACTTC. Its translation: CASSVSHRIYEQYF.

The chain's CDR3 is CASSQDPAGPGYTF. CDR3 sequence (DNA): TGTGCCAGCAGCCAAGATCCGGCAGGCCCCGGGTACACCTTC. J is TRBJ1-2 and V is TRBV3-1; D gene unclear. Trimming shortened V by 0 bases and J by 11 bases, and 16 bases separated the two germline ends. From germline, CDR1 is LGHDT and CDR2 YNNKEL (reference sequence). This CDR3 contains 14 residues.

This chain connects TRBV29-1 to TRBJ2-1, with 7 bases identical to TRBD2. CDR3 size: 13 residues. With 5 bases clipped from V and 4 bases from J, the junction kept 5 bases outside the gene matches. Germline assignment: CDR1 SQVTM and CDR2 ANQGSEA. In DNA, the CDR3 is TGCAGCGTTTCTAAGCGGGAATACAATGAGCAGTTCTTC. Translated: CSVSKREYNEQFF.

This rearrangement joins TRBV2 to TRBJ2-2; 7 bases fit TRBD1. This CDR3 spans 13 amino acids. Germline trimming cut 6 bases from V and 5 bases from J; bases unmatched to any gene: 3. Germline assignment: CDR1 SNHLY and CDR2 FYNNEI. CDR3 sequence reads: CASREQGTGELFF. Here the CDR3 DNA reads TGTGCCAGCAGGGAACAGGGGACCGGGGAGCTGTTTTTT.

This clonotype was found a few times. V is TRBV6-4 and J is TRBJ2-6; 9 bases line up with TRBD2. Losses at the gene ends were 5 bases for V and 1 base for J; bases not matched to a gene: 3. The germline gives CDR1 MRHNA, CDR2 SNTAGT. This CDR3 region has 16 residues. Written as DNA, the CDR3 is TGTGCCAGCAGTCGAGCGGGAGGTTCTGGGGCCAACGTCCTGACTTTC. Its translation is CASSRAGGSGANVLTF.

This clonotype showed up just a few times. The chain uses TRBV7-2 and TRBJ2-1; TRBD2 matches at 9 bases. This CDR3 spans 16 amino acids. Germline-derived CDR1 and CDR2 are SGHTA and FQGNSA. Trimming took 5 bases from V and 2 from J; bases not matched to a gene: 7. CDR3 DNA sequence: TGTGCCAGCAGCCGAGATAGCGGGAGCACCTACAATGAGCAGTTCTTC. Its protein product is CASSRDSGSTYNEQFF.

This clonotype has a handful of counts. This sequence joins TRBV11-1 and TRBJ2-1; 8 bases line up with TRBD2. The CDR3 length is 15 residues. The V gene end was trimmed by 5 bases and the J gene end by 4 bases; junction bases not matched to a gene: 7. Germline V lookup: CDR1 SGHAT, CDR2 FQDESV (reference sequence). CDR3 nucleotide sequence: TGTGCCAGCAGCCCCGGGACTAGTTGGTACAATGAGCAGTTCTTC. Its translation: CASSPGTSWYNEQFF.

The table lists this clonotype with many counts. The chain is built from TRBV27 and TRBJ2-3; D is tentatively TRBD1 or TRBD2 (5 bases each). The CDR3 length is 15 residues. Per germline, CDR1 MNHEY and CDR2 SMNVEV (reference sequence). The germline V and J ends were trimmed by 0 bases and 0 bases, with 7 bases remaining between them. CDR3 in amino acids: CASSLSRGSTDTQYF. For the CDR3, the DNA is TGTGCCAGCAGTTTATCGAGGGGTAGCACAGATACGCAGTATTTT.

The V gene is TRBV5-4, the J gene TRBJ2-7, with 14 bases aligning to TRBD2. Germline V gene lookup returns CDR1 SGHNT and CDR2 YYREEE (reference sequence). V shed 0 bases and J 3 bases; nucleotides not matched to a gene: 8. CDR3 length equals 18 residues. The CDR3 loop is CASSLVWGLAGEGYEQYF. DNA for the CDR3: TGTGCCAGCAGCTTGGTATGGGGACTAGCGGGAGAAGGCTACGAGCAGTACTTC.

The V gene is TRBV6-5, the J gene TRBJ2-5; 8 bases are shared with TRBD2. CDR1 is MNHEY and CDR2 is SVGAGI in the germline V gene. The CDR3 runs to 18 residues. J lost 1 base, V lost 7 bases, and 17 bases had no gene match. CDR3 nucleotide sequence: TGTGCCAGCATTAGACGGGGGGGCAGGGAAGGCCCCCAAGAGACCCAGTACTTC. Translated: CASIRRGGREGPQETQYF.

This clonotype has a handful of counts. V is TRBV12-3 or TRBV12-4 and J is TRBJ2-1; D is possibly TRBD2 (6 bases). V dropped 3 bases and J dropped 1 base, with 16 bases sitting between them. CDR3 length: 17 amino acids. The CDR3 DNA reads TGTGCCAGCAGTTTCACCGCTGGGGACTGGTCCTACAATGAGCAGTTCTTC. Encoded protein: CASSFTAGDWSYNEQFF.

This chain joins TRBV20-1 and TRBJ2-1, with D possibly called TRBD1 or TRBD2 (5 bases each). V was cut by 3 bases and J by 12 bases, with 21 bases left in between. This CDR3 is 14 amino acids long. CDR1 is DFQATT and CDR2 is SNEGSKA in the germline V gene (reference sequence). DNA of the CDR3: TGCAGTGCTAGCTCCAGCGGTGTGGGGCAAGGGCAGTTCTTC. Its translation: CSASSSGVGQGQFF.

The chain joins TRBV27 to TRBJ1-2; 8 bases align to TRBD1. CDR3 length equals 14 residues. The germline gives CDR1 MNHEY, CDR2 SMNVEV (reference sequence). Trimming cost V 4 bases and J 6 bases; bases outside gene matches: 7. CDR3 in amino acids: CASSSDDRGNGYTF. CDR3 coding DNA: TGTGCCAGCAGTTCGGACGACAGGGGAAATGGCTACACCTTC.

The rearrangement uses TRBV5-6 and TRBJ2-2; tentative D call: TRBD1 (5 bases). The CDR3 consists of 14 residues. V lost 2 bases to trimming and J lost 7 bases, with 12 bases between them. Germline V lookup: CDR1 SGHDT, CDR2 YYEEEE. CDR3 sequence reads: CASSFDSRDGELFF. The CDR3 region has the DNA TGTGCCAGCAGCTTCGACAGTAGGGACGGGGAGCTGTTTTTT.

The chain combines TRBV14 with TRBJ2-7, with TRBD1 matching 9 bases. The trim removed 5 bases at V and 4 bases at J, leaving 12 bases unmatched. This CDR3 is 16 amino acids long. Per the germline V gene, CDR1 is SGHDN and CDR2 is FVKESK. The CDR3 sequence: CASSRGVRDRVYEQYF. The CDR3 DNA sequence: TGTGCCAGCAGCAGAGGGGTACGGGACAGGGTATACGAGCAGTACTTC.

This clonotype was seen only a few times. J is TRBJ2-7 and V is TRBV30, with 12 nucleotides matching TRBD1. Unmatched junction bases numbered 6, after V lost 2 bases and J lost 4 bases. The CDR3 totals 15 residues. The germline V gene has CDR1 GTSNPN and CDR2 SVGIG (reference sequence). CDR3 DNA sequence: TGTGCCTGGAGTTCCGGGACAGGGGGCCCTTACGAGCAGTACTTC. Residues: CAWSSGTGGPYEQYF.

This clonotype was counted between two and nine times. At one boundary the junction diverges from the germline segment, which might be a read error. The CDR3 sequence: CSASTWLAGGPPQGTQYF. CDR3 sequence (DNA): TGCAGTGCTAGTACCTGGCTAGCGGGAGGACCACCTCAAGGGACCCAGTACTTC. The V call is TRBV20-1, the J call TRBJ2-5; 11 bases fit TRBD2. Germline V gene data show CDR1 as DFQATT and CDR2 as SNEGSKA (reference sequence). This CDR3 is built from 18 residues.

This clonotype was seen a handful of times. CDR3 in amino acids: CSADGLVSDTQYF. DNA of the CDR3: TGCAGTGCGGATGGACTAGTTTCAGATACGCAGTATTTT. The V and J genes are TRBV20-1 and TRBJ2-3; 7 bases fit TRBD2. With V trimmed by 6 bases and J by 4 bases, 7 bases remained unmatched. The CDR3 has 13 residues. Germline CDR1 reads DFQATT; CDR2 reads SNEGSKA (reference sequence).

V usage is TRBV20-1 and J usage is TRBJ2-4; D gene unclear. Germline V CDR1 and CDR2: DFQATT, SNEGSKA (reference sequence). V gave up 2 bases and J gave up 0 bases, with 5 bases separating them. This CDR3 spans 13 amino acids. The CDR3 sequence is CSARILAKNIQYF. CDR3 coding DNA: TGCAGTGCTAGAATTCTAGCCAAAAACATTCAGTACTTC.

This clonotype was found once. The V and J genes are TRBV7-2 and TRBJ2-1, with a weak D call TRBD2 (5 bases). The end of the DNA fits TRBJ2-7 better, so the J call may be wrong. The CDR3 covers 12 residues. Germline CDR1 reads SGHTA; CDR2 reads FQGNSA. CDR3 region: CASSYDYNEQYF. The DNA for the CDR3 is TGTGCCAGCAGCTACGACTACAATGAGCAGTACTTC.